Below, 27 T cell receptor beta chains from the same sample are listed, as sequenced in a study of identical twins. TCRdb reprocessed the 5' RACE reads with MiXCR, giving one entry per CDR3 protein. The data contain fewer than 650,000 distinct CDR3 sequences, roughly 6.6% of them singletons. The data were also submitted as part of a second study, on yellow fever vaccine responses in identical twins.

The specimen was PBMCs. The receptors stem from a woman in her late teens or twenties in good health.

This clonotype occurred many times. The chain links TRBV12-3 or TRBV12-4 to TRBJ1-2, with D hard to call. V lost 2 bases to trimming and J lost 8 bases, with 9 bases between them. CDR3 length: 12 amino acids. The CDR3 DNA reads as TGTGCCAGCAGTTTACCCCCGGGAGGCTACACCTTC. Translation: CASSLPPGGYTF.

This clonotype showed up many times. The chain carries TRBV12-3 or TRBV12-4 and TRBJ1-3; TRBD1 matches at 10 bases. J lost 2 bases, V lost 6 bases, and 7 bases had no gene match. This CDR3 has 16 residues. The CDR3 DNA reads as TGTGCCAGCAGACCCCCGGGACAGGGGACTGGAAACACCATATATTTT. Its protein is CASRPPGQGTGNTIYF.

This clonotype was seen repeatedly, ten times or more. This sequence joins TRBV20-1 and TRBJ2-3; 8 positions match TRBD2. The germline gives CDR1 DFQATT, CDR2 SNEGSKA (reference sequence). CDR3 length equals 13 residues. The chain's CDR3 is CSERGPSTDTQYF. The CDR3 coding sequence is TGCAGCGAGCGGGGGCCGAGCACAGATACGCAGTATTTT.

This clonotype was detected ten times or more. CDR3 in DNA: TGTGCCAGCAGAACGGGACAGGGAGGGTCACCCCTCCACTTT. It is translated as CASRTGQGGSPLHF. The chain links TRBV12-3 or TRBV12-4 to TRBJ1-6; 9 bases map to TRBD1. The CDR3 spans 14 residues. The J segment lost 10 bases and the V segment lost 6 bases, leaving 7 bases of the junction unmatched.

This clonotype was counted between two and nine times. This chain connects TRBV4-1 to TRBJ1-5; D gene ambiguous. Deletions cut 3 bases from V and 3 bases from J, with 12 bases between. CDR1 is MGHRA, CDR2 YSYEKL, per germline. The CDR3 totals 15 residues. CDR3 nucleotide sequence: TGCGCCAGCAGCCAGAATGACGGGCCCAATCAGCCCCAGCATTTT. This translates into CASSQNDGPNQPQHF.

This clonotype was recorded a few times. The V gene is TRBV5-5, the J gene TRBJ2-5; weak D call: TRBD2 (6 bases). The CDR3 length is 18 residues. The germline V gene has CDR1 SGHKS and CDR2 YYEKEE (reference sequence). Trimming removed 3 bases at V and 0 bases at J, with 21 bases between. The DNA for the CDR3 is TGTGCCAGCAGCTGGGAACCCGCGGGGCCGCCATACCAAGAGACCCAGTACTTC. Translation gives CASSWEPAGPPYQETQYF. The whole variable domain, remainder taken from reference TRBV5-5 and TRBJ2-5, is DAGVTQSPTHLIKTRGQQVTLRCSPISGHKSVSWYQQVLGQGPQFIFQYYEKEERGRGNFPDRFSARQFPNYSSELNVNALLLGDSALYLCASSWEPAGPPYQETQYFGPGTRLLVL.

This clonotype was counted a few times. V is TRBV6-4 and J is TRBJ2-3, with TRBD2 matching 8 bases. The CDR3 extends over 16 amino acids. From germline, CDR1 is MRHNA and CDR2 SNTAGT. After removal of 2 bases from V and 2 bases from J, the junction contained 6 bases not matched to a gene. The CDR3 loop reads CASSDGISGATDTQYF. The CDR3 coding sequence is TGTGCCAGCAGTGACGGGATTAGCGGGGCCACAGATACGCAGTATTTT.

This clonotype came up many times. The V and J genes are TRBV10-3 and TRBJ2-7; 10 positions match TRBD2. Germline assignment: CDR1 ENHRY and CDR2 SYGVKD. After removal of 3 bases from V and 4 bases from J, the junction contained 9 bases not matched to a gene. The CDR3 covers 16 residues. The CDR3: CAISEPGGSGGYEQYV. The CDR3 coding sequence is TGTGCCATCAGTGAACCCGGAGGTAGCGGGGGGTACGAGCAGTACGTC.

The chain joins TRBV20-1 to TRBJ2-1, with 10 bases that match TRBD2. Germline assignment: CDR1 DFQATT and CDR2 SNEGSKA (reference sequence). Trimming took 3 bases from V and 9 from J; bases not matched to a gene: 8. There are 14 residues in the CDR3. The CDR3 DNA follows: TGCAGTGCTAGTCGGCTAGCGGGGGTAGGTGAGCAGTTCTTC. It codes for CSASRLAGVGEQFF.

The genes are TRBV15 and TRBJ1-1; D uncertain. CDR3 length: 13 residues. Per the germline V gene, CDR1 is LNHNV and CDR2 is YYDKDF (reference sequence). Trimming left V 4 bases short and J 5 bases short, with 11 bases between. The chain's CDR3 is CATSTAGGTEAFF. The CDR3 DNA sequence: TGTGCCACCAGCACCGCAGGCGGAACTGAAGCTTTCTTT.

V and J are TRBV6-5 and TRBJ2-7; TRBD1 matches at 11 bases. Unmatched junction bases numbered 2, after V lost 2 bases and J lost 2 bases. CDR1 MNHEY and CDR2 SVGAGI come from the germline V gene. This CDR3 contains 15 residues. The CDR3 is CASSYRDRGAYEQYF. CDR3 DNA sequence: TGTGCCAGCAGTTACCGGGACAGGGGGGCCTACGAGCAGTACTTC.

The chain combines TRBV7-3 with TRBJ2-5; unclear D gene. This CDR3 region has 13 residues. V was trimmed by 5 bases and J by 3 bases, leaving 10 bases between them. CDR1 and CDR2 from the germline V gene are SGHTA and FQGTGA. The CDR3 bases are TGTGCCAGCAGCCTTGGGTCCGAAGAGACCCAGTACTTC. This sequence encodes CASSLGSEETQYF.

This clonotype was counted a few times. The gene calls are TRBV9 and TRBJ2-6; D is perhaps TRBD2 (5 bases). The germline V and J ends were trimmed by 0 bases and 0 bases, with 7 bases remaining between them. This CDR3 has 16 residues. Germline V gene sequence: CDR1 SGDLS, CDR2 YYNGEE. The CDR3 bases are TGTGCCAGCAGCGTAGATGGAGGCTCTGGGGCCAACGTCCTGACTTTC. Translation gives CASSVDGGSGANVLTF.

The CDR3 DNA is TGCGCCAGCAGGGGACTAGCCCCAGAGACCCAGTACTTC. It yields the protein CASRGLAPETQYF. The chain employs TRBV10-2 and TRBJ2-5; 9 positions match TRBD2. Losses at the gene ends were 6 bases for V and 4 bases for J; bases not matched to a gene: 3. The germline gives CDR1 WSHSY, CDR2 SAAADI. The CDR3 contains 13 residues.

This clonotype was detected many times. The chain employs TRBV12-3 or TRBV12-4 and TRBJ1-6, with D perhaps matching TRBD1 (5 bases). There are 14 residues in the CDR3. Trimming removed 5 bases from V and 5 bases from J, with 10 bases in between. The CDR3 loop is CASSPQGDNSPLHF. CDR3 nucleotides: TGTGCCAGCAGTCCTCAGGGAGATAATTCACCCCTCCACTTT.

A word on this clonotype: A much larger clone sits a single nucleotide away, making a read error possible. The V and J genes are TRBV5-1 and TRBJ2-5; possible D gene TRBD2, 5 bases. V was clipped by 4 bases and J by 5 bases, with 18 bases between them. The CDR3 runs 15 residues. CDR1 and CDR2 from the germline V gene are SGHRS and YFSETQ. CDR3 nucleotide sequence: TGCGCCAGCAGCCAGGCACCGACCTCGGGGGAGACCCAGTACTTC. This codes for CASSQAPTSGETQYF.

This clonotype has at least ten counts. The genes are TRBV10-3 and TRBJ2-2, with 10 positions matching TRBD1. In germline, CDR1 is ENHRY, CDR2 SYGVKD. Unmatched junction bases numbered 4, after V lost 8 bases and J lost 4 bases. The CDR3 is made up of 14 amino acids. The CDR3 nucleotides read TGTGCCATCGGGACAGGGGCAGTCACCGGGGAGCTGTTTTTT. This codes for CAIGTGAVTGELFF.

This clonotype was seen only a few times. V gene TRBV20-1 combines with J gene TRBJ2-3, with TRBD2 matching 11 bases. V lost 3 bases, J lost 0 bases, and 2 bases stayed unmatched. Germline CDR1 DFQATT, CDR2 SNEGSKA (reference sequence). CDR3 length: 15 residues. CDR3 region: CSASRTSGSTDTQYF. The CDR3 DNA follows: TGCAGTGCTAGTCGGACTAGCGGGAGCACAGATACGCAGTATTTT.

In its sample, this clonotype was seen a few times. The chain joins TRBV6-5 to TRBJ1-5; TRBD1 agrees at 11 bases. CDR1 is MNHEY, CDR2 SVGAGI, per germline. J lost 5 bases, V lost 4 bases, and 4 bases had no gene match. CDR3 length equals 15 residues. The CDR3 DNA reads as TGTGCCAGCAGTTCCGGGACAGGGGGACATCAGCCCCAGCATTTT. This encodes CASSSGTGGHQPQHF.

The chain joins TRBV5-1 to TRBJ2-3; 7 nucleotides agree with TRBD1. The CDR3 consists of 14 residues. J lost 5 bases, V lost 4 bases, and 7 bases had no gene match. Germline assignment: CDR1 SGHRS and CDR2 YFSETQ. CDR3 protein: CASSTDRVGDTQYF. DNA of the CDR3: TGCGCCAGCAGCACCGACAGGGTAGGAGATACGCAGTATTTT.

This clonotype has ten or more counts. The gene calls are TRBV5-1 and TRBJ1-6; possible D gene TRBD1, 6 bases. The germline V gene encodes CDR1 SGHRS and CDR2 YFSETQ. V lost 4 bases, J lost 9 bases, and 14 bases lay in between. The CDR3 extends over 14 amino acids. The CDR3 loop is CASSVGGAGSPLHF. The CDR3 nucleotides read TGCGCCAGCAGCGTGGGGGGCGCTGGTTCACCCCTCCACTTT.

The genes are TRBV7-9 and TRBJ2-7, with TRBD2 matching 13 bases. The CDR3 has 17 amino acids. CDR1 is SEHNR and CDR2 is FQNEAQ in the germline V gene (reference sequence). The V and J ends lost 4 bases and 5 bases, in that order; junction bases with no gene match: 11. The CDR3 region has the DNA TGTGCCAGCAGCTCGACTAGCGGGAGGACGAGTTGGGACGAGCAGTACTTC. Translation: CASSSTSGRTSWDEQYF.

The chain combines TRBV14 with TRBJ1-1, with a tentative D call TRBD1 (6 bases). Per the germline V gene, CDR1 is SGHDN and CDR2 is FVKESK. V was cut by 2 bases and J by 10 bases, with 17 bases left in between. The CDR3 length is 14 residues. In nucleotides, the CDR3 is TGTGCCAGCAGCCAATGGGGGGGCGAGACCCGAGCTTTCTTT. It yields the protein CASSQWGGETRAFF.

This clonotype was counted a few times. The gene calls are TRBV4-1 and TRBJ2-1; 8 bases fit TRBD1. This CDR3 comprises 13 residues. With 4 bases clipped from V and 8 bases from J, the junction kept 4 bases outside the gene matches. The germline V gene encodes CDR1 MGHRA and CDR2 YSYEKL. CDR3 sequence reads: CASSPTGGDEQFF. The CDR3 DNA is TGCGCCAGCAGCCCCACAGGGGGTGATGAGCAGTTCTTC.

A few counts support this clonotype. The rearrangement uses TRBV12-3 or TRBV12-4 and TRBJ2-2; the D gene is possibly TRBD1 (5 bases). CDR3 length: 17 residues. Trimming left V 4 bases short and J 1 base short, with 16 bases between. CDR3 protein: CASSSGWSDRNTGELFF. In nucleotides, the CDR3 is TGTGCCAGCAGTTCAGGGTGGAGTGATCGGAACACCGGGGAGCTGTTTTTT.

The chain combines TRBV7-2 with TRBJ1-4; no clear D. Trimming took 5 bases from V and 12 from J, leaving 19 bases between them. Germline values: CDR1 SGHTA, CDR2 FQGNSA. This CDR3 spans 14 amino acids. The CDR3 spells CASSQDFLSEQLFF. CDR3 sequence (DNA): TGTGCCAGCAGCCAGGACTTTTTGTCGGAACAACTGTTTTTT. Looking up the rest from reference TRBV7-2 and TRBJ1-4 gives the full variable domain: GAGVSQSPSNKVTEKGKDVELRCDPISGHTALYWYRQSLGQGLEFLIYFQGNSAPDKSGLPSDRFSAERTGGSVSTLTIQRTQQEDSAVYLCASSQDFLSEQLFFGSGTQLSVL.

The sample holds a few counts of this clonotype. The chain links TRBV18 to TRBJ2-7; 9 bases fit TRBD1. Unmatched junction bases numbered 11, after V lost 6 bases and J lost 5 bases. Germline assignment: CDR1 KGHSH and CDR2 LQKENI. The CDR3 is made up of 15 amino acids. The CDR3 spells CASSYSGQGVHEQYF. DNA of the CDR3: TGTGCCAGCTCGTACTCGGGACAGGGTGTCCACGAGCAGTACTTC.